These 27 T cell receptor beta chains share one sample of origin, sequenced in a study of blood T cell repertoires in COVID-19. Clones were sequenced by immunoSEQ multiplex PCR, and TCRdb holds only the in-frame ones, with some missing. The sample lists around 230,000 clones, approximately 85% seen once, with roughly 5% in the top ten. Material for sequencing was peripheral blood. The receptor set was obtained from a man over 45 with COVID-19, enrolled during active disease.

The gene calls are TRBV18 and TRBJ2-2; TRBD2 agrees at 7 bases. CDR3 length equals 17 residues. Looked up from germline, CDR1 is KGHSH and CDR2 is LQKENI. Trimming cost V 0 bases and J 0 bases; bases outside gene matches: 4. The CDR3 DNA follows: TGTGCCAGCTCACCACCTACCGGGGGGTCGAACACCGGGGAGCTGTTTTTT. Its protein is CASSPPTGGSNTGELFF.

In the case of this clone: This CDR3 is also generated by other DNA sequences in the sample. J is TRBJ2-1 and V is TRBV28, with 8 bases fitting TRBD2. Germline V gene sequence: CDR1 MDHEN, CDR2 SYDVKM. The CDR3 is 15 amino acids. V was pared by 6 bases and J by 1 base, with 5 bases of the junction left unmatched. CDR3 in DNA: TGTGCCAGCAGCCCCGCGGGGGGTTCCTACAATGAGCAGTTCTTC. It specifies CASSPAGGSYNEQFF.

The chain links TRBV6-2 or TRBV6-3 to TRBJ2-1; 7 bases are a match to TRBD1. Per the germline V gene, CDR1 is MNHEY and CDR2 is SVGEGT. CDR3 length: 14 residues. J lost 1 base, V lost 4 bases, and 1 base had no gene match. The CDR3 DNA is TGTGCCAGCAGTTTGGGACAGTCCTACAATGAGCAGTTCTTC. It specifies CASSLGQSYNEQFF.

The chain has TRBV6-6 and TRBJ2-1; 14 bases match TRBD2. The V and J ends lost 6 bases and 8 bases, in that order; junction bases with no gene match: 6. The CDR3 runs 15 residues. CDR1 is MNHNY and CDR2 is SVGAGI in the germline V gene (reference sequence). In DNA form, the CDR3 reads TGTGCCAGCAGACAGACTAGCGGGGGGGCAGATGAGCAGTTCTTC. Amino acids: CASRQTSGGADEQFF.

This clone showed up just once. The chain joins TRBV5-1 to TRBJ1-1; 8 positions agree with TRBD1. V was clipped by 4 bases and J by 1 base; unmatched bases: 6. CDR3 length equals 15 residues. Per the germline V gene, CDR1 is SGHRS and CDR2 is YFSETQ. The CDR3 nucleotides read TGCGCCAGCAGCAAAAGACAGGGGACGAACACTGAAGCTTTCTTT. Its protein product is CASSKRQGTNTEAFF.

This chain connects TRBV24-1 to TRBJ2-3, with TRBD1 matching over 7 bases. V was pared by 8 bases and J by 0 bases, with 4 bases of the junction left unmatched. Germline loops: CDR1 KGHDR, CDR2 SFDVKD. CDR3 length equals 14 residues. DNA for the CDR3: TGTGCCACCATGGGACAGAGGAGCACAGATACGCAGTATTTT. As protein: CATMGQRSTDTQYF.

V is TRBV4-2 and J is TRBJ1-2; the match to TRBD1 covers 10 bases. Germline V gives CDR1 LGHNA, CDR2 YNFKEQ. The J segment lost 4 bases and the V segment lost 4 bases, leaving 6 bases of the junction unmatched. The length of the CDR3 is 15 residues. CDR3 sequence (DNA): TGTGCCAGCAGCCGCGGGACAGGGGATATCTATGGCTACACCTTC. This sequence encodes CASSRGTGDIYGYTF.

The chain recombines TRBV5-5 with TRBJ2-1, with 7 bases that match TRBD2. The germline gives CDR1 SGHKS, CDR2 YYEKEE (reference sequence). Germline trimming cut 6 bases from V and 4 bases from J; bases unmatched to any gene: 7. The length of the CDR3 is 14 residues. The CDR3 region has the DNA TGTGCCAGCACCCAACGGGACTATTACAATGAGCAGTTCTTC. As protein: CASTQRDYYNEQFF.

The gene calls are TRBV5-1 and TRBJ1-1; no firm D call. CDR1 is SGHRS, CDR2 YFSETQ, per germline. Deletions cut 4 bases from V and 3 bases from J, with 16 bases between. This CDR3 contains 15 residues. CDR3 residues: CASSRSPSPDTEAFF. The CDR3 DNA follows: TGCGCCAGCAGCAGGAGTCCCAGTCCGGACACTGAAGCTTTCTTT. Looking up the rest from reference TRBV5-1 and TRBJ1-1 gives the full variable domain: KAGVTQTPRYLIKTRGQQVTLSCSPISGHRSVSWYQQTPGQGLQFLFEYFSETQRNKGNFPGRFSGRQFSNSRSEMNVSTLELGDSALYLCASSRSPSPDTEAFFGQGTRLTVV.

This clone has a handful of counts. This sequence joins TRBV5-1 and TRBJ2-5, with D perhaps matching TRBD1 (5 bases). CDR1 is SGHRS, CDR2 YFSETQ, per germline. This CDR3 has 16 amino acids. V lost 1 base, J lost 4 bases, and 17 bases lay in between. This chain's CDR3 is CASSLTAGPVGETQYF. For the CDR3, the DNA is TGCGCCAGCAGCTTGACGGCAGGGCCCGTGGGAGAGACCCAGTACTTC. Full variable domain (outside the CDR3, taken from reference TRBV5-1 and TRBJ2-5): KAGVTQTPRYLIKTRGQQVTLSCSPISGHRSVSWYQQTPGQGLQFLFEYFSETQRNKGNFPGRFSGRQFSNSRSEMNVSTLELGDSALYLCASSLTAGPVGETQYFGPGTRLLVL.

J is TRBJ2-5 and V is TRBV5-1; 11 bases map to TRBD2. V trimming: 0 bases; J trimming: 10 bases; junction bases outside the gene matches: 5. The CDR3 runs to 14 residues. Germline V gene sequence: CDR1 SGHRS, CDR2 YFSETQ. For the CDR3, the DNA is TGCGCCAGCAGCTTGGCTAGCGGGGGGCCGGACCAGTACTTC. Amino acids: CASSLASGGPDQYF.

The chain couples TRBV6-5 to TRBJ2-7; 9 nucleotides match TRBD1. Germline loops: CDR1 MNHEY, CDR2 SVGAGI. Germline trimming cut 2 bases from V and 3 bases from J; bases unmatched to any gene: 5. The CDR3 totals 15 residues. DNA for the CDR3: TGTGCCAGCAGTTACGGGACAGGGCTAAGCTACGAGCAGTACTTC. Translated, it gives CASSYGTGLSYEQYF.

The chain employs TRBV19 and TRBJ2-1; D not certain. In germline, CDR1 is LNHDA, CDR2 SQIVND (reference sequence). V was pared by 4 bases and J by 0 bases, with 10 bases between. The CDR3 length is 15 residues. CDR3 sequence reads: CASSSSVNSYNEQFF. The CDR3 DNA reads TGTGCCAGTAGTAGCAGCGTAAACTCCTACAATGAGCAGTTCTTC.

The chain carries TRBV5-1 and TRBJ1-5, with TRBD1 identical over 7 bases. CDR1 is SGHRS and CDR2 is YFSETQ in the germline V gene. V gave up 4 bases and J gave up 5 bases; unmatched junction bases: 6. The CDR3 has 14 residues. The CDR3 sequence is CASSPGQAHQPQHF. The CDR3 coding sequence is TGCGCCAGCAGCCCAGGACAGGCCCATCAGCCCCAGCATTTT.

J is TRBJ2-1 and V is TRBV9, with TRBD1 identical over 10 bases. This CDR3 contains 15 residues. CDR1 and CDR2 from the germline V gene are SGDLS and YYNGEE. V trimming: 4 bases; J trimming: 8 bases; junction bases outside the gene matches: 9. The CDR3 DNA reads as TGTGCCAGCAGCCGGACCGGGACAGGGGAGCATGAGCAGTTCTTC. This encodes CASSRTGTGEHEQFF.

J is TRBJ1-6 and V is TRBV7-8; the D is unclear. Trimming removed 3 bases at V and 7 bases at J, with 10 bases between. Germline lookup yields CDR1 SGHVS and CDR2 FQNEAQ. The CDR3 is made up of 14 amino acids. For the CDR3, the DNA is TGTGCCAGCAGCTTCCGAGGCAACAATTCACCCCTCCACTTT. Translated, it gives CASSFRGNNSPLHF. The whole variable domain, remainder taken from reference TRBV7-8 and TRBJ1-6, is GAGVSQSPRYKVAKRGQDVALRCDPISGHVSLFWYQQALGQGPEFLTYFQNEAQLDKSGLPSDRFFAERPEGSVSTLKIQRTQQEDSAVYLCASSFRGNNSPLHFGNGTRLTVT.

The CDR3 here is CASSFTGGMNEKLFF. Written as DNA, the CDR3 is TGTGCCAGCAGCTTTACAGGGGGGATGAATGAAAAACTGTTTTTT. V usage is TRBV5-4 and J usage is TRBJ1-4; 8 bases agree with TRBD1. V lost 2 bases to trimming and J lost 5 bases; unmatched junction nucleotides: 5. The CDR3 sequence is 15 residues long. CDR1 and CDR2 (germline): SGHNT, YYREEE (reference sequence). The variable domain in full, completed from reference TRBV5-4 and TRBJ1-4, reads ETGVTQSPTHLIKTRGQQVTLRCSSQSGHNTVSWYQQALGQGPQFIFQYYREEENGRGNFPPRFSGLQFPNYSSELNVNALELDDSALYLCASSFTGGMNEKLFFGSGTQLSVL.

The CDR3 coding sequence is TGTGCCAGCAGCCGACAGGGAAGGTCACCCCTCCACTTT. Amino acids: CASSRQGRSPLHF. This chain connects TRBV7-2 to TRBJ1-6; 7 bases map to TRBD1. The germline CDR1 and CDR2 sequences are SGHTA and FQGNSA. This CDR3 contains 13 residues. V was pared by 5 bases and J by 10 bases, with 5 bases of the junction left unmatched.

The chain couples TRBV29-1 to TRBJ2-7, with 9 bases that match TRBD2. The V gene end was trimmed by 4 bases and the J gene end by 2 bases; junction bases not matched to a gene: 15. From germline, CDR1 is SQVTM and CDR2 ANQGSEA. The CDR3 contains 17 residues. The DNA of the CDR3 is TGCAGCGTTGCCCAACCCTTTTTAGCGGGGGCGACCTACGAGCAGTACTTC. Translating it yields CSVAQPFLAGATYEQYF.

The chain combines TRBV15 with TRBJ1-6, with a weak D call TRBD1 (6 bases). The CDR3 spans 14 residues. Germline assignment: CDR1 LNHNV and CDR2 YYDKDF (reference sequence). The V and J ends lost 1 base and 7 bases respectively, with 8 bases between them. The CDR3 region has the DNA TGTGCCACCAGCAGAGGGACAGCCAATTCACCCCTCCACTTT. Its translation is CATSRGTANSPLHF.

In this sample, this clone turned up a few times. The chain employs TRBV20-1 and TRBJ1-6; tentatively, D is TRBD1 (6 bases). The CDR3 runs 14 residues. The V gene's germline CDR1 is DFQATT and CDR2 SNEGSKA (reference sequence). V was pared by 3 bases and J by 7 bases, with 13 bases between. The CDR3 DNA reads TGCAGTGCTAGTACGCAGGGGATCAATTCACCCCTCCACTTT. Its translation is CSASTQGINSPLHF.

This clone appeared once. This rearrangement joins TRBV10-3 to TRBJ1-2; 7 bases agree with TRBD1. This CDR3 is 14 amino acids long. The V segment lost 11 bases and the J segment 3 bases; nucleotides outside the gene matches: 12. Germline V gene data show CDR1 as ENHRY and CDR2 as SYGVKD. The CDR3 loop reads CAVTNSRGDYGYTF. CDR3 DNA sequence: TGTGCCGTTACCAATTCCAGGGGGGACTATGGCTACACCTTC.

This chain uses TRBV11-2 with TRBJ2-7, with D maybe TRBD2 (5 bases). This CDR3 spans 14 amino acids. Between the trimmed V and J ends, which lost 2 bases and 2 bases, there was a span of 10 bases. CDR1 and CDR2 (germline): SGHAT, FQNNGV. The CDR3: CASSLNPGTYEQYF. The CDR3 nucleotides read TGTGCCAGCAGCTTAAACCCGGGAACCTACGAGCAGTACTTC.

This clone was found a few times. CDR3 protein: CASGGGTSIYGYTF. The CDR3 region has the DNA TGTGCCAGCGGGGGGGGGACTTCGATTTACGGCTACACCTTC. V usage is TRBV6-5 and J usage is TRBJ1-2; TRBD1 is a possible D gene (5 bases). The V end was cut by 8 bases, the J end by 8 bases, with 21 bases between. The CDR3 totals 14 residues. Germline CDR1 reads MNHEY; CDR2 reads SVGAGI.

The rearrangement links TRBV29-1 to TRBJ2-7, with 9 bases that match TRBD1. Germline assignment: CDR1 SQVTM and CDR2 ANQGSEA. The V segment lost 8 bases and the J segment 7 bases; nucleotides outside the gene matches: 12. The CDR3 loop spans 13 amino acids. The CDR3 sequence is CSFTGTGQREQYF. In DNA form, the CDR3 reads TGCAGCTTCACCGGGACAGGGCAGAGAGAGCAGTACTTC.

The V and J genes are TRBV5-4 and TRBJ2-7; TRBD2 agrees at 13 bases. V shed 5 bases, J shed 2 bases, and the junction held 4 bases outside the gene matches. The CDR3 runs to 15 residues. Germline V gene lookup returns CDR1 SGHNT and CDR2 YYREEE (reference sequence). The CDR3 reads CASREGLAGAYEQYF. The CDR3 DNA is TGTGCCAGCAGAGAAGGACTAGCGGGGGCCTACGAGCAGTACTTC.

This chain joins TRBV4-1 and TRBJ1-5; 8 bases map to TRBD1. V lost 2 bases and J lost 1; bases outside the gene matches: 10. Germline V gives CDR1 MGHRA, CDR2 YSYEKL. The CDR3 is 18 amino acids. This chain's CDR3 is CASSQHSFQGASNQPQHF. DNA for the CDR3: TGCGCCAGCAGCCAACACTCCTTTCAGGGGGCGAGCAATCAGCCCCAGCATTTT.